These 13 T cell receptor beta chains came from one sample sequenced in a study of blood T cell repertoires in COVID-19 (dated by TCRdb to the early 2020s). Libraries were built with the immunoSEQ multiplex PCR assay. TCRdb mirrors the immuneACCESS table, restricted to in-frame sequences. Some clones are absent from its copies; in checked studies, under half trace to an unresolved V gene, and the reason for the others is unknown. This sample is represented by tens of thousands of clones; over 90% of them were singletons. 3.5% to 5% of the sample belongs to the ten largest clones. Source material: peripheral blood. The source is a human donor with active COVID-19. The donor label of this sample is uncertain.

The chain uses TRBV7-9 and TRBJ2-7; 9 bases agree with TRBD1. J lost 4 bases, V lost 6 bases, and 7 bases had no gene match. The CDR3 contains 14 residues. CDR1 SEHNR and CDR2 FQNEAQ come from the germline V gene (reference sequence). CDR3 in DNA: TGTGCCAGCAGGGAGACAGGGGGTAGGTACGAGCAGTACTTC. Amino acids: CASRETGGRYEQYF.

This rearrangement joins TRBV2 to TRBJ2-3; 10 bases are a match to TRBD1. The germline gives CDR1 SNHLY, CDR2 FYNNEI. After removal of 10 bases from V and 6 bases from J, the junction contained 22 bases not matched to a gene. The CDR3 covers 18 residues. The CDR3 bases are TGTGCCAACCAAGGGACAGGGGAAAGTATAGGGTTGATCGATACGCAGTATTTT. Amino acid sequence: CANQGTGESIGLIDTQYF.

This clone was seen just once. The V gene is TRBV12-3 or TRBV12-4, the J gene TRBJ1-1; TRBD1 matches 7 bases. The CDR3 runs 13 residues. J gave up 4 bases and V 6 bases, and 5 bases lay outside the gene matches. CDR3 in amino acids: CASSTTGITEAFF. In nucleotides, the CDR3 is TGTGCCAGCAGCACGACAGGGATCACTGAAGCTTTCTTT.

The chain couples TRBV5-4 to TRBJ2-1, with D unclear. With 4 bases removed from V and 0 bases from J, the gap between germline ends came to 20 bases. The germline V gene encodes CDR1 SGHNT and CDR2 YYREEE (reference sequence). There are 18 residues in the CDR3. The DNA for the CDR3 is TGTGCCAGCAGCCCTTCCTTGTTCGCGCCGAGCTCCTACAATGAGCAGTTCTTC. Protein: CASSPSLFAPSSYNEQFF.

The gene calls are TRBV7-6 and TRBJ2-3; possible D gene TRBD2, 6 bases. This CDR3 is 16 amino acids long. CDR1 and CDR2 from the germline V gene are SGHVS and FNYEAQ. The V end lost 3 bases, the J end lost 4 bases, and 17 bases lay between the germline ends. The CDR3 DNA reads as TGTGCCAGCAGCTTTAATCTTTTAACGGGAGCAGATACGCAGTATTTT. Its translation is CASSFNLLTGADTQYF.

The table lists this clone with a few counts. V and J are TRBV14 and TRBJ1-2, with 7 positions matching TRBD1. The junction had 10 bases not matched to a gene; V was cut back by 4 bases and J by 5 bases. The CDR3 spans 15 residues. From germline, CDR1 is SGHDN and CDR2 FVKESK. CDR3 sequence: CASSLRGTVGYGYTF. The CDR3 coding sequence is TGTGCCAGCAGCCTACGAGGGACAGTGGGATATGGCTACACCTTC.

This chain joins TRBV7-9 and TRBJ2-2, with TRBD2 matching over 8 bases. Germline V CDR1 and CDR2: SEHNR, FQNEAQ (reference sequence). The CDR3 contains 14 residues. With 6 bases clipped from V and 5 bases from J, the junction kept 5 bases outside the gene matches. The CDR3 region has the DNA TGTGCCAGCAGACCGGGGGGGCAGACCGGGGAGCTGTTTTTT. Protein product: CASRPGGQTGELFF.

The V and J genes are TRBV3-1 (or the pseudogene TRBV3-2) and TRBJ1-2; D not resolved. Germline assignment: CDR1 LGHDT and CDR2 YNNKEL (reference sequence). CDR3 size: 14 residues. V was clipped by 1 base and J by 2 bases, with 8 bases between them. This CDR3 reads CASSQGGQNYGYTF. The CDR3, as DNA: TGTGCCAGCAGCCAAGGCGGGCAGAACTATGGCTACACCTTC.

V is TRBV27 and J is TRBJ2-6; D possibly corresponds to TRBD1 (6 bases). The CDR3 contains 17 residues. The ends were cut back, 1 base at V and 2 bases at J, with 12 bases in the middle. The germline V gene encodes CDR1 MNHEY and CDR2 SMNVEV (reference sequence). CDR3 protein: CASSLLGTSTGANVLTF. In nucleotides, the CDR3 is TGTGCCAGCAGTTTATTAGGGACAAGCACTGGGGCCAACGTCCTGACTTTC.

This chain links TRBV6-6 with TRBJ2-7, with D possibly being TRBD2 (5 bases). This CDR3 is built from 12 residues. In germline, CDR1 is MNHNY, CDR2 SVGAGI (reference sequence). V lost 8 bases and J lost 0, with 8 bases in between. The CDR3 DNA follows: TGTGCCAGCGGAGGAAGCTCCTACGAGCAGTACTTC. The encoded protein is CASGGSSYEQYF.

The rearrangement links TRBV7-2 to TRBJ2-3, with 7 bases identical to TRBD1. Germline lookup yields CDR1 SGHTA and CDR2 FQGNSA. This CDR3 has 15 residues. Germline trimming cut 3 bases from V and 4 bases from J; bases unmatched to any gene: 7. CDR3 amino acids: CASSFRDRISDTQYF. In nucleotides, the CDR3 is TGTGCCAGCAGCTTCCGGGACAGAATCTCAGATACGCAGTATTTT. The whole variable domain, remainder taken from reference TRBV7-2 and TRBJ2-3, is GAGVSQSPSNKVTEKGKDVELRCDPISGHTALYWYRQSLGQGLEFLIYFQGNSAPDKSGLPSDRFSAERTGGSVSTLTIQRTQQEDSAVYLCASSFRDRISDTQYFGPGTRLTVL.

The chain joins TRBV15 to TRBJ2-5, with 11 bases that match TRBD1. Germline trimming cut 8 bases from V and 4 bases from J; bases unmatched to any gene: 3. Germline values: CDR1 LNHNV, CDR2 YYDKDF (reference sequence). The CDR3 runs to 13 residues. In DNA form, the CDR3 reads TGTGCCACCGCAGGACAGGGGGCAGAGACCCAGTACTTC. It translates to CATAGQGAETQYF.

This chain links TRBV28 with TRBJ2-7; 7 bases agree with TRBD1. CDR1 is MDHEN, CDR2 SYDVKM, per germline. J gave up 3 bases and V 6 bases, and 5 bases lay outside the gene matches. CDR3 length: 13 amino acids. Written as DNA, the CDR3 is TGTGCCAGCAGCCCCGGACAGGTCTACGAGCAGTACTTC. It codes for CASSPGQVYEQYF.